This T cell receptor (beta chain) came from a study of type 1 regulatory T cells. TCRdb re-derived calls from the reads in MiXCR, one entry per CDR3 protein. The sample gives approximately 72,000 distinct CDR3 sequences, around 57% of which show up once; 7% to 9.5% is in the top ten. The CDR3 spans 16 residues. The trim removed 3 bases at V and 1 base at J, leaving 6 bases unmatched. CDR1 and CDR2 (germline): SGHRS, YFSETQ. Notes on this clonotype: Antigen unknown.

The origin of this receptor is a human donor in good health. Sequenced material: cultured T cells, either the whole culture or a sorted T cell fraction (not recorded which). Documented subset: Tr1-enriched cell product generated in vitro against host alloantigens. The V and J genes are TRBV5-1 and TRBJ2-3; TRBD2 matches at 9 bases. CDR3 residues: CASSSKREARTDTQYF. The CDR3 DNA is TGCGCCAGCAGCTCGAAGCGGGAGGCCCGCACAGATACGCAGTATTTT.